Here is one T cell receptor beta chain with its context. The entry originates in a study of blood T cell repertoires in COVID-19. Study details: PBMCs, B-cell-depleted T cells, or T cells provided the cDNA or gDNA that made up the material.

Profiled with immunoSEQ multiplex PCR; TCRdb holds only in-frame clones, not every one. The sample consists of fewer than 65,000 clones, approximately 80% of them appearing once. The germline V gene has CDR1 MNHEY and CDR2 SVGAGI. V lost 6 bases to trimming and J lost 8 bases, with 16 bases between them. The CDR3 sequence is 13 residues long. Sequenced sample: peripheral blood. The chain carries TRBV6-5 and TRBJ1-2; D may be TRBD1 (6 bases). The receptor was isolated from a human donor in a cohort sampled during active COVID-19. CDR3 region: CASSLRGSRGYTF. In DNA form, the CDR3 reads TGTGCCAGCAGCCTCAGGGGATCAAGGGGCTACACCTTC.